This passage covers 6 T cell receptor beta chains from one sample sequenced in a study of blood T cell repertoires in COVID-19 (dated by TCRdb to the early 2020s). Preparation of the library involved the immunoSEQ multiplex PCR assay. This is the immuneACCESS table as TCRdb keeps it, with only in-frame sequences that have V and J called. A part of the clones is gone; compared with another copy, unresolved V genes explain less than half, and the rest is unexplained. Here the sample has over 35,000 clones; roughly 80% occur a single time. Jointly, the top ten make up around 14% of the sample. Sequences were obtained from peripheral blood. These receptors originate from a human donor in a cohort sampled during active COVID-19.

This clone was observed a single time. V is TRBV7-9 and J is TRBJ1-4; 9 nucleotides match TRBD1. Trimming cost V 4 bases and J 7 bases; bases outside gene matches: 7. Germline V gene lookup returns CDR1 SEHNR and CDR2 FQNEAQ (reference sequence). There are 15 residues in the CDR3. The CDR3 coding sequence is TGTGCCAGCAGCTGGACAGGGGACAGTAGTGAAAAACTGTTTTTT. This gives the protein CASSWTGDSSEKLFF.

This clone was seen once. The J gene is TRBJ2-2, the V gene TRBV6-1; D remains unclear. Trimming pared 1 base from V and 6 bases from J, leaving 9 bases between. Germline loops: CDR1 MNHNS, CDR2 SASEGT. The CDR3 is 14 amino acids. The CDR3 here is CASSEVSLPGELFF. CDR3 DNA sequence: TGTGCCAGCAGTGAAGTGAGTCTCCCCGGGGAGCTGTTTTTT.

This clone showed up just once. The V and J genes are TRBV6-5 and TRBJ2-1, with TRBD1 matching 9 bases. The CDR3 is 15 residues long. V trimming: 7 bases; J trimming: 9 bases; junction bases outside the gene matches: 13. In germline, CDR1 is MNHEY, CDR2 SVGAGI. The CDR3 region has the DNA TGTGCCAGCAACCTACAGGGGGCTTTAGGGGCTGAGCAGTTCTTC. Translated: CASNLQGALGAEQFF.

The chain carries TRBV10-3 and TRBJ1-5; the D is unclear. Germline values: CDR1 ENHRY, CDR2 SYGVKD. The CDR3 loop spans 14 amino acids. The V end was cut by 2 bases, the J end by 2 bases, with 7 bases between. The CDR3 DNA reads TGTGCCATCAGTGAGACCCAGGGCAATCAGCCCCAGCATTTT. Amino acid sequence: CAISETQGNQPQHF.

The CDR3 is CASSQDNFRVNYGYTF. The CDR3 coding sequence is TGCGCCAGCAGCCAAGATAACTTCCGGGTAAACTATGGCTACACCTTC. V gene TRBV4-3 combines with J gene TRBJ1-2; D uncertain. The CDR3 is 16 amino acids. Trimming removed 0 bases from V and 2 bases from J, with 13 bases in between. Germline assignment: CDR1 LGHNA and CDR2 YSLEER.

The genes are TRBV11-2 and TRBJ2-3, with D hard to call. This CDR3 has 13 amino acids. CDR1 and CDR2 (germline): SGHAT, FQNNGV. Trimming took 1 base from V and 5 from J, leaving 7 bases between them. DNA for the CDR3: TGTGCCAGCAGCTTAGGTTCGGGAGATACGCAGTATTTT. Translated: CASSLGSGDTQYF.